Following are 28 T cell receptor beta chains from one sample sequenced in a study of CD8 T cells in ankylosing spondylitis. Overall study results and limits: Characteristic of ankylosing spondylitis blood, it appeared, was a TCR beta motif comprising eight highly homologous variants.

These TCRs' antigens remain unknown. TCRdb independently ran MiXCR on the 5' RACE reads; one entry per CDR3 protein. The sample comprises 450,000 or so distinct CDR3 sequences, 20% to 30% of which are singletons, and approximately 1% rests with the top ten. Sequencing was done on a sample of blood, either unsorted or a sorted T cell fraction (not recorded which). These receptors originate from a male donor with ankylosing spondylitis.

The chain combines TRBV9 with TRBJ1-5; D uncertain. Germline V lookup: CDR1 SGDLS, CDR2 YYNGEE. CDR3 length: 13 amino acids. Trimming took off 0 bases at V and 3 bases at J, with 4 bases between the two ends. DNA for the CDR3: TGTGCCAGCAGCGTAGCCATCAATCAGCCCCAGCATTTT. Amino acid sequence: CASSVAINQPQHF.

The chain has TRBV2 and TRBJ2-7; no definite D call. Germline lookup yields CDR1 SNHLY and CDR2 FYNNEI. The CDR3 length is 14 residues. With 2 bases removed from V and 1 base from J, the gap between germline ends came to 9 bases. The CDR3 coding sequence is TGTGCCAGCAGTGAACGGCAGTTTTCCTACGAGCAGTACGTC. This sequence encodes CASSERQFSYEQYV.

The rearrangement uses TRBV20-1 and TRBJ2-3; 8 bases agree with TRBD2. Germline CDR1 and CDR2: DFQATT and SNEGSKA (reference sequence). J was trimmed by 2 bases and V by 8 bases; bases with no gene match: 9. The CDR3 length is 14 residues. The chain's CDR3 is CSTTSSGNTDTQYF. CDR3 DNA: TGCAGTACTACAAGTAGCGGGAACACAGATACGCAGTATTTT.

This chain joins TRBV20-1 and TRBJ1-5; D may be TRBD1 (5 bases). The V gene lost 1 base and the J gene lost 2 bases, with 12 bases spanning the gap. Germline V gives CDR1 DFQATT, CDR2 SNEGSKA (reference sequence). The CDR3 covers 15 residues. CDR3 nucleotides: TGCAGTGCTAGAGTCGGGACCGGTGGCAATCAGCCCCAGCATTTT. Translating it yields CSARVGTGGNQPQHF.

This chain links TRBV29-1 with TRBJ1-2; tentatively, D is TRBD1 (6 bases). The CDR3 runs 16 residues. The germline CDR1 and CDR2 sequences are SQVTM and ANQGSEA. Trimming shortened V by 2 bases and J by 1 base, and 17 bases separated the two germline ends. DNA for the CDR3: TGCAGCGTTGAAACCCGACCACAGGGACTTAACTATGGCTACACCTTC. It is translated as CSVETRPQGLNYGYTF.

This clonotype has ten or more counts. V is TRBV11-2 and J is TRBJ2-2; a weak D match, TRBD1 (5 bases). There are 13 residues in the CDR3. Germline assignment: CDR1 SGHAT and CDR2 FQNNGV. V dropped 2 bases and J dropped 8 bases, with 9 bases sitting between them. CDR3 DNA sequence: TGTGCCAGCAGCTTATCAGGGATAGGGGAGCTGTTTTTT. Encoded protein: CASSLSGIGELFF.

The sample holds a few counts of this clonotype. This chain links TRBV20-1 with TRBJ2-1, with D possibly matching TRBD2 (5 bases). V gave up 4 bases and J gave up 0 bases, with 16 bases separating them. Looked up from germline, CDR1 is DFQATT and CDR2 is SNEGSKA (reference sequence). The length of the CDR3 is 16 residues. CDR3 region: CSATPRAGVSYNEQFF. The CDR3, as DNA: TGCAGTGCTACCCCAAGGGCCGGGGTCTCCTACAATGAGCAGTTCTTC.

There are a few counts of this clonotype. The chain links TRBV3-1 to TRBJ2-3; D may be TRBD2 (5 bases). Trimming took 1 base from V and 0 from J, leaving 11 bases between them. Germline V gene lookup returns CDR1 LGHDT and CDR2 YNNKEL (reference sequence). The CDR3 sequence is 16 residues long. Here the CDR3 DNA reads TGTGCCAGCAGCCAAGTTCCAGCGGTAAGCACAGATACGCAGTATTTT. Its translation: CASSQVPAVSTDTQYF.

The J gene is TRBJ2-1, the V gene TRBV10-3; perhaps D is TRBD1 or TRBD2 (5 bases each). The germline V gene has CDR1 ENHRY and CDR2 SYGVKD. V lost 2 bases and J 6 bases, leaving 20 bases between the germline ends. The length of the CDR3 is 17 residues. The CDR3 protein is CAISEPGTPPGGNEQFF. In nucleotides, the CDR3 is TGTGCCATCAGTGAGCCGGGGACGCCTCCGGGCGGCAATGAGCAGTTCTTC.

The chain links TRBV20-1 to TRBJ2-1; 7 bases are shared with TRBD2. J was trimmed by 3 bases and V by 1 base; bases with no gene match: 12. The CDR3 sequence is 17 residues long. From germline, CDR1 is DFQATT and CDR2 SNEGSKA (reference sequence). The CDR3 region has the DNA TGCAGTGCTAGAGGGCCGCGGGCGGGAGCGCACTACAATGAGCAGTTCTTC. Protein product: CSARGPRAGAHYNEQFF.

This clonotype was seen only a few times. The chain carries TRBV20-1 and TRBJ1-5; D remains ambiguous. The CDR3 has 13 residues. The V end was cut by 1 base, the J end by 5 bases, with 9 bases between. Germline V lookup: CDR1 DFQATT, CDR2 SNEGSKA (reference sequence). CDR3 sequence (DNA): TGCAGTGCTAGAGGGGATCTCGATCAGCCCCAGCATTTT. Its translation is CSARGDLDQPQHF.

The V and J genes are TRBV4-2 and TRBJ2-1, with 7 bases matching TRBD2. The CDR3 sequence is 14 residues long. CDR1 and CDR2 from the germline V gene are LGHNA and YNFKEQ. The J segment lost 6 bases and the V segment lost 5 bases, leaving 7 bases of the junction unmatched. The CDR3 sequence: CASSFDGRRNEQFF. CDR3 DNA sequence: TGTGCCAGCAGCTTTGACGGGAGGCGCAATGAGCAGTTCTTC.

The CDR3 nucleotides read TGTGCCACCAGCAGAGATCCCGGGAGGGGGTACGAGCAGTACTTC. Protein sequence: CATSRDPGRGYEQYF. The rearrangement links TRBV15 to TRBJ2-7, with 8 bases fitting TRBD2. The CDR3 spans 15 residues. Trimming removed 0 bases from V and 4 bases from J; junction bases left unmatched: 5. Germline V gene lookup returns CDR1 LNHNV and CDR2 YYDKDF (reference sequence).

This clonotype was seen ten or more times. This chain uses TRBV5-5 with TRBJ2-3; D is unresolved. The V gene lost 6 bases and the J gene lost 0 bases, with 17 bases spanning the gap. CDR1 and CDR2 from the germline V gene are SGHKS and YYEKEE (reference sequence). The CDR3 contains 16 residues. This CDR3 reads CASTFSPDGSTDTQYF. The CDR3 nucleotides read TGTGCCAGCACCTTCTCACCCGACGGAAGCACAGATACGCAGTATTTT.

The chain uses TRBV20-1 and TRBJ2-5; D uncertain. The germline V and J ends were trimmed by 0 bases and 5 bases, with 13 bases remaining between them. The CDR3 covers 14 residues. The germline V gene has CDR1 DFQATT and CDR2 SNEGSKA (reference sequence). CDR3 nucleotide sequence: TGCAGTGCTAGAGATCGAAGGCAGAGGGAGACCCAGTACTTC. This codes for CSARDRRQRETQYF.

J is TRBJ1-2 and V is TRBV20-1, with D maybe TRBD1 (5 bases). CDR1 DFQATT and CDR2 SNEGSKA come from the germline V gene (reference sequence). The CDR3 is 14 residues long. Trimming shortened V by 0 bases and J by 8 bases, and 16 bases separated the two germline ends. CDR3 loop: CSARDPRRVEGYTF. CDR3 in DNA: TGCAGTGCTAGAGATCCTCGCAGGGTGGAGGGCTACACCTTC.

V gene TRBV29-1 combines with J gene TRBJ1-4; TRBD1 is a possible D gene (6 bases). The V end lost 4 bases, the J end lost 8 bases, and 11 bases lay between the germline ends. The CDR3 totals 12 residues. Germline V CDR1 and CDR2: SQVTM, ANQGSEA. Here the CDR3 DNA reads TGCAGCGTTGGAGGGACACCAGAAAAACTGTTTTTT. Translating gives CSVGGTPEKLFF.

In DNA, the CDR3 is TGCGCCAGCAGCTTACACAGGGGGCGAAGCACAGATACGCAGTATTTT. It translates to CASSLHRGRSTDTQYF. The chain has TRBV5-1 and TRBJ2-3; 9 nucleotides match TRBD1. The CDR3 consists of 16 residues. Losses at the gene ends were 2 bases for V and 0 bases for J; bases not matched to a gene: 4. The germline V gene encodes CDR1 SGHRS and CDR2 YFSETQ. Drawing the rest from reference TRBV5-1 and TRBJ2-3, the complete variable domain is KAGVTQTPRYLIKTRGQQVTLSCSPISGHRSVSWYQQTPGQGLQFLFEYFSETQRNKGNFPGRFSGRQFSNSRSEMNVSTLELGDSALYLCASSLHRGRSTDTQYFGPGTRLTVL.

This clonotype turned up a few times. The rearrangement uses TRBV6-5 and TRBJ2-1; the D gene is possibly TRBD1 (5 bases). CDR1 and CDR2 from the germline V gene are MNHEY and SVGAGI. V lost 11 bases and J 7 bases, leaving 12 bases between the germline ends. The CDR3 extends over 11 amino acids. For the CDR3, the DNA is TGTGCCTCGGGCAGGGTGAATGAGCAGTTCTTC. Protein sequence: CASGRVNEQFF.

This clonotype appeared many times. The J gene is TRBJ1-1, the V gene TRBV20-1, with D hard to call. Per the germline V gene, CDR1 is DFQATT and CDR2 is SNEGSKA (reference sequence). CDR3 length: 13 amino acids. V was cut by 4 bases and J by 4 bases, with 13 bases left in between. CDR3 sequence reads: CSAKGWEGTEAFF. The CDR3 region has the DNA TGCAGTGCTAAGGGCTGGGAAGGCACTGAAGCTTTCTTT.

In this sample, this clonotype turned up many times. The rearrangement uses TRBV5-1 and TRBJ2-7; TRBD1 matches at 7 bases. The CDR3 sequence is 15 residues long. V lost 4 bases and J lost 0; bases outside the gene matches: 7. Germline assignment: CDR1 SGHRS and CDR2 YFSETQ. The CDR3 DNA follows: TGCGCCAGCAGCGTAGGGACAGCAAGCTCCTACGAGCAGTACGTC. This translates into CASSVGTASSYEQYV.

The chain links TRBV3-1 to TRBJ2-5, with 11 bases matching TRBD2. V gave up 0 bases and J gave up 5 bases; unmatched junction bases: 5. CDR3 size: 16 residues. Germline loops: CDR1 LGHDT, CDR2 YNNKEL (reference sequence). CDR3 DNA sequence: TGTGCCAGCAGCCAAGATGCTAGCGGGAGGTTTGAGACCCAGTACTTC. It translates to CASSQDASGRFETQYF.

This clonotype occurred a few times. The V gene is TRBV24-1, the J gene TRBJ2-3; TRBD2 agrees at 12 bases. V dropped 3 bases and J dropped 5; count of bases not matched to a gene: 11. CDR1 KGHDR and CDR2 SFDVKD come from the germline V gene. This CDR3 comprises 18 residues. CDR3 DNA sequence: TGTGCCACCAGTGATCCAACGACTAGCGGGAGTGGGATAGATACGCAGTATTTT. Its protein product is CATSDPTTSGSGIDTQYF.

This clonotype came up a few times. This sequence joins TRBV20-1 and TRBJ1-5; TRBD1 agrees at 7 bases. This CDR3 comprises 14 residues. V shed 6 bases, J shed 0 bases, and the junction held 5 bases outside the gene matches. Germline lookup yields CDR1 DFQATT and CDR2 SNEGSKA (reference sequence). In DNA form, the CDR3 reads TGCAGTGCCAATACAGGGGATAGCAATCAGCCCCAGCATTTT. Its protein is CSANTGDSNQPQHF.

The V call is TRBV7-2, the J call TRBJ2-4; D perhaps matches TRBD1 (7 bases). The CDR3 runs 14 residues. Trimming shortened V by 1 base and J by 5 bases, and 9 bases separated the two germline ends. Germline V gene sequence: CDR1 SGHTA, CDR2 FQGNSA. Here the CDR3 DNA reads TGTGCCAGCAGCTTAGGCAGGGGGGAAAACATTCAGTACTTC. It codes for CASSLGRGENIQYF.

The chain carries TRBV5-4 and TRBJ2-2, with 9 bases matching TRBD1. This CDR3 spans 15 amino acids. From germline, CDR1 is SGHNT and CDR2 YYREEE (reference sequence). V lost 9 bases, J lost 5 bases, and 11 bases stayed unmatched. The CDR3 DNA reads TGTGCCACCCGACCCTTACAGGGGGCAACCGGGGAGCTGTTTTTT. It codes for CATRPLQGATGELFF.

The chain uses TRBV10-2 and TRBJ2-7; D call uncertain. V shed 7 bases and J shed 2 bases, with 12 bases lying between them. The CDR3 totals 13 residues. Germline CDR1 is WSHSY and CDR2 is SAAADI. The CDR3 DNA reads TGCGCCAGCACGGACCCGGCGGCCTACGAGCAGTACGTC. The encoded protein is CASTDPAAYEQYV.

Notes on this clonotype: A read error may produce the germline difference seen at one junction end. This chain links TRBV12-3 or TRBV12-4 with TRBJ2-1; D possibly corresponds to TRBD1 (6 bases). This CDR3 is built from 14 residues. CDR3 loop: CASILRGHYNEQFF. The CDR3 nucleotides are TGTGCCAGCATTTTACGGGGACACTACAATGAGCAGTTCTTC.